These 15 T cell receptor beta chains originate from one sample sequenced in a study of PD-L1 blockade in urothelial cancer. Time point denoted: peripheral blood 6 weeks after treatment start. TCRdb's table, derived via immunoSEQ multiplex PCR, lists solely in-frame clones and lacks some. This sample has 35,000 to 45,000 clones, with roughly nine tenths found just once. The sample in question was PBMCs, obtained around atezolizumab (anti-PD-L1) treatment. The source is an older man with urothelial cancer.

V gene TRBV25-1 combines with J gene TRBJ1-2; TRBD1 is a possible D gene (6 bases). This CDR3 spans 15 amino acids. Per germline, CDR1 MGHDK and CDR2 SYGVNS. The V and J ends lost 1 base and 2 bases respectively, with 11 bases between them. The CDR3 region has the DNA TGTGCCAGCAGTGAATGGGATGGACAGAACTATGGCTACACCTTC. This translates into CASSEWDGQNYGYTF.

The chain carries TRBV28 and TRBJ2-2; TRBD1 might be the D (6 bases). The CDR3 has 18 amino acids. With 3 bases removed from V and 5 bases from J, the gap between germline ends came to 22 bases. The germline CDR1 and CDR2 sequences are MDHEN and SYDVKM. CDR3 nucleotide sequence: TGTGCCAGCAGTTTTATCGGGGTCAGGGGAAGTGAAACCGGGGAGCTGTTTTTT. Translated: CASSFIGVRGSETGELFF.

The chain employs TRBV18 and TRBJ2-3, with D possibly matching TRBD2 (6 bases). The germline gives CDR1 KGHSH, CDR2 LQKENI. V was trimmed by 6 bases and J by 5 bases, leaving 18 bases between them. The length of the CDR3 is 15 residues. The CDR3 reads CASSRFGTGGDTQYF. As DNA, the CDR3 is TGTGCCAGCTCTCGCTTTGGGACCGGGGGAGATACGCAGTATTTT.

The sample holds one count of this clone. The DNA for the CDR3 is TGTGCCAGCAGTTACCGGGACAGTTACACAGATACGCAGTATTTT. Protein product: CASSYRDSYTDTQYF. This chain uses TRBV2 with TRBJ2-3, with 7 bases that match TRBD1. CDR1 and CDR2 from the germline V gene are SNHLY and FYNNEI. This CDR3 has 15 amino acids. V lost 5 bases, J lost 2 bases, and 7 bases stayed unmatched.

The chain combines TRBV7-3 with TRBJ2-6; 8 bases align to TRBD2. This CDR3 has 20 residues. Per germline, CDR1 SGHTA and CDR2 FQGTGA. J gave up 4 bases and V 5 bases, and 19 bases lay outside the gene matches. CDR3 nucleotides: TGTGCCAGCAGCGCTCGAACTAGCGGAACTCATTCTACCGGGGCCAACGTCCTGACTTTC. It is translated as CASSARTSGTHSTGANVLTF.

V gene TRBV5-1 combines with J gene TRBJ1-2, with D possibly being TRBD1 (6 bases). The CDR3 has 14 residues. The germline V gene has CDR1 SGHRS and CDR2 YFSETQ. Trimming left V 2 bases short and J 8 bases short, with 16 bases between. CDR3 loop: CASSFGQGTYGYTF. Here the CDR3 DNA reads TGCGCCAGCAGCTTCGGGCAGGGGACGTACGGCTACACCTTC.

The V call is TRBV11-2, the J call TRBJ2-7, with TRBD1 identical over 8 bases. Trimming removed 6 bases from V and 0 bases from J; junction bases left unmatched: 1. Germline V gene sequence: CDR1 SGHAT, CDR2 FQNNGV. The CDR3 runs to 13 residues. The CDR3 loop reads CASRDRVSYEQYF. In nucleotides, the CDR3 is TGTGCCAGCAGGGACAGGGTCTCCTACGAGCAGTACTTC.

Here the CDR3 DNA reads TGTGCCAGCAGACCGGGACTAGGTGGTTACATTCAGTACTTC. It yields the protein CASRPGLGGYIQYF. The chain employs TRBV28 and TRBJ2-4, with 8 nucleotides matching TRBD2. This CDR3 contains 14 residues. Per germline, CDR1 MDHEN and CDR2 SYDVKM. Unmatched junction bases numbered 9, after V lost 6 bases and J lost 8 bases.

This sequence joins TRBV7-3 and TRBJ2-3; 10 nucleotides match TRBD1. Germline-derived CDR1 and CDR2 are SGHTA and FQGTGA. The CDR3 has 16 residues. The junction had 8 bases not matched to a gene; V was cut back by 3 bases and J by 5 bases. The chain's CDR3 is CASSFYATGGVDTQYF. The CDR3 coding sequence is TGTGCCAGCAGCTTTTACGCGACAGGGGGCGTAGATACGCAGTATTTT.

V usage is TRBV2 and J usage is TRBJ2-7; 8 bases line up with TRBD2. CDR1 is SNHLY, CDR2 FYNNEI, per germline. This CDR3 region has 17 residues. V lost 8 bases, J lost 6 bases, and 21 bases stayed unmatched. The CDR3, as DNA: TGTGCCAGCGTGGGGGCACCGGCAGCGGGAGATAGAGCCGAGCAGTACTTC. It yields the protein CASVGAPAAGDRAEQYF.

The chain combines TRBV28 with TRBJ1-2; 10 nucleotides line up with TRBD1. V trimming: 6 bases; J trimming: 7 bases; junction bases outside the gene matches: 8. The length of the CDR3 is 14 residues. Germline V gene sequence: CDR1 MDHEN, CDR2 SYDVKM. The CDR3 loop reads CASRTGGGYIGYTF. The CDR3 region has the DNA TGTGCCAGCAGGACAGGGGGCGGTTATATTGGCTACACCTTC.

The chain carries TRBV29-1 and TRBJ2-7; possible D gene TRBD2, 5 bases. V gave up 3 bases and J gave up 4 bases, with 10 bases separating them. The CDR3 extends over 12 amino acids. The germline V gene encodes CDR1 SQVTM and CDR2 ANQGSEA. The CDR3 nucleotides are TGCAGCGTTGAGTGGCCGGGATACGAGCAGTACTTC. It yields the protein CSVEWPGYEQYF.

The J gene is TRBJ2-7, the V gene TRBV29-1; 11 bases align to TRBD2. There are 15 residues in the CDR3. V was clipped by 5 bases and J by 4 bases; unmatched bases: 10. Per the germline V gene, CDR1 is SQVTM and CDR2 is ANQGSEA. The CDR3 region has the DNA TGCAGCGTTAAGACTAGCGGGGCCTCAGAGTACGAGCAGTACTTC. Its translation: CSVKTSGASEYEQYF.

The chain is built from TRBV13 and TRBJ1-1; tentative D call: TRBD1 (6 bases). V lost 3 bases to trimming and J lost 5 bases, with 10 bases between them. The germline gives CDR1 PRHDT, CDR2 FYEKMQ (reference sequence). There are 13 residues in the CDR3. The CDR3 coding sequence is TGTGCCAGCAGCTTTATAGGGGGTACTGAAGCTTTCTTT. Translating it yields CASSFIGGTEAFF.

The chain is built from TRBV19 and TRBJ2-5; possibly TRBD1 for D (7 bases). V dropped 9 bases and J dropped 5 bases, with 22 bases sitting between them. Germline V gene lookup returns CDR1 LNHDA and CDR2 SQIVND (reference sequence). The length of the CDR3 is 15 residues. The CDR3 region has the DNA TGTGCCAGAGCCCTTCCTGGAGGGGGCAGTGAGACCCAGTACTTC. Translating it yields CARALPGGGSETQYF.